The next 26 T cell receptor beta chains were all read from a single sample in a study of blood T cell repertoires in COVID-19 (dated by TCRdb to the early 2020s). Libraries were built with the immunoSEQ multiplex PCR assay. Not all clones reach the TCRdb copy of this immuneACCESS table, which keeps in-frame sequences only. Checked studies attribute under half of the gap to unresolved V genes and leave the rest unexplained. Counted in this sample were roughly 150,000 clones; 80% to 85% of them appeared once. The biggest ten clones account for about a tenth of the sample. The sequenced material came from peripheral blood. The receptors stem from a man between 65 and 79 years old with active or convalescent COVID-19.

The rearrangement links TRBV6-5 to TRBJ1-1; D uncertain. Germline V gene lookup returns CDR1 MNHEY and CDR2 SVGAGI. V gave up 0 bases and J gave up 1 base, with 9 bases separating them. The CDR3 totals 15 residues. The CDR3 region has the DNA TGTGCCAGCAGTTACTCGGAGGCACAGAACACTGAAGCTTTCTTT. Protein sequence: CASSYSEAQNTEAFF.

J is TRBJ2-5 and V is TRBV18; tentatively, D is TRBD2 (6 bases). Trimming took 3 bases from V and 2 from J, leaving 13 bases between them. Germline V gives CDR1 KGHSH, CDR2 LQKENI. The CDR3 length is 15 residues. CDR3 protein: CASSPLRGPQETQYF. The CDR3 DNA sequence: TGTGCCAGCTCACCTTTGCGGGGCCCGCAAGAGACCCAGTACTTC.

The chain has TRBV5-5 and TRBJ2-1, with D possibly being TRBD1 (6 bases). Per germline, CDR1 SGHKS and CDR2 YYEKEE (reference sequence). The ends were cut back, 4 bases at V and 3 bases at J, with 14 bases in the middle. The CDR3 sequence is 15 residues long. CDR3 nucleotide sequence: TGTGCCAGCAGCCAAACAGGGATACTCTACAATGAGCAGTTCTTC. Translated, it gives CASSQTGILYNEQFF.

V usage is TRBV6-1 and J usage is TRBJ1-2, with D unresolved. Germline lookup yields CDR1 MNHNS and CDR2 SASEGT. CDR3 length: 13 residues. Trimming pared 3 bases from V and 4 bases from J, leaving 9 bases between. Here the CDR3 DNA reads TGTGCCAGCAGTGAGGAGGACCCCTATGGCTACACCTTC. Its protein is CASSEEDPYGYTF.

This chain connects TRBV7-2 to TRBJ1-4; D possibly corresponds to TRBD1 (6 bases). The CDR3 has 16 residues. Germline V gene data show CDR1 as SGHTA and CDR2 as FQGNSA. V gave up 10 bases and J gave up 8 bases, with 26 bases separating them. This CDR3 reads CATSSGGGAGVEKLFF. For the CDR3, the DNA is TGTGCCACCTCGTCGGGAGGGGGGGCAGGGGTCGAAAAACTGTTTTTT.

The genes are TRBV7-9 and TRBJ1-1; TRBD1 is a possible D gene (6 bases). CDR3 length: 15 residues. Between the trimmed V and J ends, which lost 3 bases and 1 base, there was a span of 12 bases. From germline, CDR1 is SEHNR and CDR2 FQNEAQ (reference sequence). CDR3 amino acids: CASSLGHGPNTEAFF. DNA of the CDR3: TGTGCCAGCAGCTTGGGACACGGGCCGAACACTGAAGCTTTCTTT. Together with reference TRBV7-9 and TRBJ1-1, the CDR3 gives the full variable domain: DTGVSQNPRHKITKRGQNVTFRCDPISEHNRLYWYRQTLGQGPEFLTYFQNEAQLEKSRLLSDRFSAERPKGSFSTLEIQRTEQGDSAMYLCASSLGHGPNTEAFFGQGTRLTVV.

This clone occurred once. The gene calls are TRBV5-1 and TRBJ2-1; possibly TRBD1 for D (7 bases). V lost 4 bases, J lost 9 bases, and 20 bases lay in between. Germline assignment: CDR1 SGHRS and CDR2 YFSETQ. CDR3 length: 15 residues. CDR3 loop: CASSRDSSGGSEQFF. The DNA of the CDR3 is TGCGCCAGCAGCCGGGACAGTTCCGGGGGTAGTGAGCAGTTCTTC.

V is TRBV7-2 and J is TRBJ1-1; TRBD1 matches 8 bases. Per the germline V gene, CDR1 is SGHTA and CDR2 is FQGNSA. The junction had 7 bases not matched to a gene; V was cut back by 4 bases and J by 0 bases. CDR3 size: 16 residues. The CDR3 here is CASSWDRHTMNTEAFF. The CDR3 DNA reads as TGTGCCAGCAGCTGGGACAGGCATACTATGAACACTGAAGCTTTCTTT.

The chain uses TRBV30 and TRBJ2-1, with unresolved D. The CDR3 has 15 residues. The ends were cut back, 3 bases at V and 4 bases at J, with 16 bases in the middle. Germline-derived CDR1 and CDR2 are GTSNPN and SVGIG (reference sequence). The CDR3 protein is CAWSGPGSVYNEQFF. The DNA of the CDR3 is TGTGCCTGGAGCGGCCCCGGGTCCGTTTACAATGAGCAGTTCTTC.

V is TRBV15 and J is TRBJ2-2; 7 bases are a match to TRBD2. Losses at the gene ends were 8 bases for V and 3 bases for J; bases not matched to a gene: 6. The CDR3 covers 14 residues. Germline V gives CDR1 LNHNV, CDR2 YYDKDF (reference sequence). CDR3: CATGGGKYTGELFF. CDR3 nucleotides: TGTGCCACCGGCGGGGGAAAGTACACCGGGGAGCTGTTTTTT.

This clone was detected a few times. The chain joins TRBV19 to TRBJ1-1, with a weak D call TRBD1 (5 bases). The CDR3 is made up of 14 amino acids. Deletions cut 5 bases from V and 0 bases from J, with 10 bases between. Germline V gene data show CDR1 as LNHDA and CDR2 as SQIVND (reference sequence). CDR3: CASSSRGLNTEAFF. The CDR3 DNA sequence: TGTGCCAGTAGTTCCCGGGGGTTGAACACTGAAGCTTTCTTT.

This clone was recorded a few times. This chain uses TRBV4-1 with TRBJ2-7, with 8 positions matching TRBD1. The CDR3 contains 14 residues. Losses at the gene ends were 3 bases for V and 6 bases for J; bases not matched to a gene: 7. Per germline, CDR1 MGHRA and CDR2 YSYEKL. The CDR3 DNA sequence: TGCGCCAGCAGCCACCCCCAGACAGGGGTCGAGCAGTACTTC. Its translation: CASSHPQTGVEQYF.

This sequence joins TRBV25-1 and TRBJ1-4, with D possibly TRBD1 on 5 matching bases. V shed 2 bases and J shed 8 bases, with 12 bases lying between them. The CDR3 totals 14 residues. CDR1 MGHDK and CDR2 SYGVNS come from the germline V gene. CDR3 in DNA: TGTGCCAGCAGTGAAGTAGGGGTGAAAGAAAAACTGTTTTTT. This sequence encodes CASSEVGVKEKLFF.

V gene TRBV5-1 combines with J gene TRBJ2-3; perhaps TRBD1 as D (5 bases). Germline CDR1 reads SGHRS; CDR2 reads YFSETQ. Trimming removed 4 bases at V and 6 bases at J, with 12 bases between. The CDR3 has 13 amino acids. The CDR3 is CASSIRQPDTQYF. The CDR3 coding sequence is TGCGCCAGCAGCATACGACAGCCGGATACGCAGTATTTT. Combining the CDR3 with reference TRBV5-1 and TRBJ2-3 gives the whole variable domain KAGVTQTPRYLIKTRGQQVTLSCSPISGHRSVSWYQQTPGQGLQFLFEYFSETQRNKGNFPGRFSGRQFSNSRSEMNVSTLELGDSALYLCASSIRQPDTQYFGPGTRLTVL.

This rearrangement joins TRBV5-1 to TRBJ2-5, with D possibly matching TRBD2 (6 bases). V shed 4 bases and J shed 5 bases, with 18 bases lying between them. Germline V gene sequence: CDR1 SGHRS, CDR2 YFSETQ. CDR3 length: 15 amino acids. The CDR3 sequence: CASSPGGVGGETQYF. CDR3 bases: TGCGCCAGCAGCCCTGGGGGTGTTGGAGGGGAGACCCAGTACTTC.

Notes on this clone: The junction shows a germline mismatch at one end, possibly a read error. This chain links TRBV7-7 with TRBJ2-2; D is possibly TRBD2 (6 bases). Germline V gene lookup returns CDR1 SSHAT and CDR2 FNYEAQ (reference sequence). This CDR3 region has 15 residues. The chain's CDR3 is CASRPSGGPAGELFF. The CDR3 coding sequence is TGTGCTAGCAGACCTTCCGGGGGACCCGCCGGGGAGCTGTTTTTT.

This chain links TRBV4-1 with TRBJ1-6, with a weak D call TRBD1 (5 bases). The ends were cut back, 0 bases at V and 3 bases at J, with 15 bases in the middle. Germline V gene lookup returns CDR1 MGHRA and CDR2 YSYEKL. The CDR3 is made up of 18 amino acids. The CDR3: CASSQEFGRVFYNSPLHF. The CDR3 DNA reads TGCGCCAGCAGCCAAGAATTTGGCAGGGTTTTCTATAATTCACCCCTCCACTTT.

The CDR3 loop is CASIMAGEGDTQYF. The CDR3 region has the DNA TGTGCCAGCATTATGGCGGGAGAGGGAGATACGCAGTATTTT. This sequence joins TRBV28 and TRBJ2-3, with 7 bases fitting TRBD2. CDR1 and CDR2 from the germline V gene are MDHEN and SYDVKM. The CDR3 consists of 14 residues. The ends lost 7 bases at V and 5 bases at J; junction bases unmatched: 9.

The chain couples TRBV6-2 or TRBV6-3 to TRBJ2-1; 7 bases fit TRBD2. J lost 7 bases, V lost 6 bases, and 3 bases had no gene match. Germline V CDR1 and CDR2: MNHEY, SVGEGT. This CDR3 has 12 residues. Written as DNA, the CDR3 is TGTGCCAGCAGCCTACTAGCGAATGAGCAGTTCTTC. It is translated as CASSLLANEQFF.

This chain joins TRBV6-2 or TRBV6-3 and TRBJ1-2; 7 bases are shared with TRBD1. Germline V gene lookup returns CDR1 MNHEY and CDR2 SVGEGT. The CDR3 length is 13 residues. The ends lost 3 bases at V and 7 bases at J; junction bases unmatched: 5. The CDR3 nucleotides are TGTGCCAGCAGTTATGGCGACAGGGCTGGCTACACCTTC. This codes for CASSYGDRAGYTF.

V is TRBV2 and J is TRBJ2-3; 9 bases are a match to TRBD1. Looked up from germline, CDR1 is SNHLY and CDR2 is FYNNEI. The CDR3 covers 15 residues. The ends lost 6 bases at V and 3 bases at J; junction bases unmatched: 7. CDR3 coding DNA: TGTGCCAGCAGCCTCGGGACAGGGAAAACAGATACGCAGTATTTT. It translates to CASSLGTGKTDTQYF.

This clone was seen only a few times. The J gene is TRBJ2-1, the V gene TRBV6-1; 7 bases map to TRBD2. Trimming at V came to 1 base and at J to 4 bases, leaving 7 bases not matched to a gene. Germline V gene data show CDR1 as MNHNS and CDR2 as SASEGT. CDR3 length: 16 amino acids. The CDR3 is CASSEGGDYLYNEQFF. CDR3 bases: TGTGCCAGCAGTGAAGGTGGGGACTACCTATACAATGAGCAGTTCTTC.

V usage is TRBV7-2 and J usage is TRBJ1-3; 8 nucleotides align to TRBD1. Per the germline V gene, CDR1 is SGHTA and CDR2 is FQGNSA. The CDR3 is 13 amino acids. Trimming cost V 10 bases and J 4 bases; bases outside gene matches: 6. The CDR3 nucleotides are TGTGCCACCCGGGACAGGTCAGGAAACACCATATATTTT. Translation: CATRDRSGNTIYF.

This clone was recorded at least ten times. The chain uses TRBV7-2 and TRBJ2-1; D may be TRBD2 (6 bases). Germline loops: CDR1 SGHTA, CDR2 FQGNSA. The CDR3 totals 11 residues. The V end was cut by 4 bases, the J end by 10 bases, with 8 bases between. The CDR3 loop reads CASSYGGEQFF. The CDR3 bases are TGTGCCAGCAGCTACGGGGGAGAGCAGTTCTTC.

The chain recombines TRBV5-1 with TRBJ1-3; 7 nucleotides match TRBD1. J lost 0 bases, V lost 4 bases, and 10 bases had no gene match. The CDR3 is 17 residues long. The germline V gene encodes CDR1 SGHRS and CDR2 YFSETQ. Here the CDR3 DNA reads TGCGCCAGCAGCGGAAGGGACAGAAAGAGCTCTGGAAACACCATATATTTT. It codes for CASSGRDRKSSGNTIYF.

The chain uses TRBV25-1 and TRBJ2-1; D might be TRBD1 (5 bases). V was trimmed by 7 bases and J by 1 base, leaving 11 bases between them. Germline V gene lookup returns CDR1 MGHDK and CDR2 SYGVNS. This CDR3 comprises 14 residues. DNA of the CDR3: TGTGCCAGCAAAGGGGCAGGTTCCTACAATGAGCAGTTCTTC. Translation gives CASKGAGSYNEQFF. The full variable domain, its missing parts supplied by reference TRBV25-1 and TRBJ2-1, is EADIYQTPRYLVIGTGKKITLECSQTMGHDKMYWYQQDPGMELHLIHYSYGVNSTEKGDLSSESTVSRIRTEHFPLTLESARPSHTSQYLCASKGAGSYNEQFFGPGTRLTVL.